The source of this T cell receptor beta chain is a study of T cells in Graves' hyperthyroidism and ophthalmopathy. The PBMCs studied were ones that came from 8.5 to 10 ml fresh peripheral blood. Overall study results and limits: Ophthalmopathy cases were set apart from stable hyperthyroidism by a 13 V-J model.

TCR beta CDR3 region amplification was performed from RNA transcripts. HTBI primers drove first-round RT-PCR of the TCR CDR3. TCRdb recomputed calls from the multiplex PCR reads with MiXCR, one row per CDR3 protein. The table includes 380,000 or so distinct CDR3 sequences, about 18% detected once. As regards this clonotype: Its antigen is undetermined.

V lost 5 bases to trimming and J lost 2 bases, with 15 bases between them. Per germline, CDR1 LNHDA and CDR2 SQIVND (reference sequence). The CDR3 covers 15 residues. This sequence joins TRBV19 and TRBJ1-1; D ambiguous. The TCR was taken from a woman under 30 with Graves' hyperthyroidism. Sequencing was done on a sample of blood. The CDR3 nucleotides are TGTGCCAGTAGTCCCGGTGGCTTCGGAAACACTGAAGCTTTCTTT. This gives the protein CASSPGGFGNTEAFF. Full variable domain (outside the CDR3, taken from reference TRBV19 and TRBJ1-1): DGGITQSPKYLFRKEGQNVTLSCEQNLNHDAMYWYRQDPGQGLRLIYYSQIVNDFQKGDIAEGYSVSREKKESFPLTVTSAQKNPTAFYLCASSPGGFGNTEAFFGQGTRLTVV.